This T cell receptor (beta chain) was sequenced during a study of response to subunit inactivated influenza vaccine. CDR3 size: 16 residues. Germline V gives CDR1 MNHEY, CDR2 SVGEGT. With 6 bases removed from V and 2 bases from J, the gap between germline ends came to 20 bases. One entry per CDR3 protein, called by TCRdb with MiXCR from the RT-PCR reads. The sample has about 700,000 distinct CDR3 sequences; 14% are singletons. The sequencing here drew on PBMCs from blood, taken 14 to 15 days before vaccination. This clonotype was obtained from a man aged 45-65 years who received an inactivated influenza vaccine. The V gene is TRBV6-2 or TRBV6-3, the J gene TRBJ2-7, with D maybe TRBD1 (6 bases). CDR3 residues: CASSPIPGQRAYEQYF. The CDR3 bases are TGTGCCAGCAGCCCGATACCGGGACAAAGGGCCTACGAGCAGTACTTC.